The present entry profiles one T cell receptor beta chain with its context. This entry belongs to a study of tumor and adjacent non-tumor tissue in lung cancer. No cell sorting was done before RNA was extracted from the tissue. Donors were chemotherapy-naive, newly diagnosed lung cancer surgical patients in China, August–late 2014. CDR1 is SQVTM, CDR2 ANQGSEA, per germline. This CDR3 spans 13 amino acids. V shed 7 bases, J shed 1 base, and the junction held 5 bases outside the gene matches. TCRbeta libraries were built with three rounds of nested PCR, modified from ARM-PCR. TCRdb re-called the multiplex PCR reads with MiXCR, one entry per CDR3 protein. The data show roughly 150,000 distinct CDR3 sequences, 66% seen once.

The clonotype comes from a man in his fifties or sixties with small cell lung cancer. The sequenced sample was lung tumor tissue. The chain recombines TRBV29-1 with TRBJ1-1, with 8 bases fitting TRBD1. This chain's CDR3 is CSGTGGRNTEAFF. In DNA form, the CDR3 reads TGCAGCGGCACAGGGGGTCGGAACACTGAAGCTTTCTTT.